A single sample gave rise to the 7 T cell receptor beta chains below, sequenced in a study of cytomegalovirus exposure and HLA in healthy donors. Libraries were prepared by immunoSEQ multiplex PCR; TCRdb keeps only in-frame clonotypes and omits some of them. The table records around 250,000 clones, 90% of them present only once. The sequencing sample was made of PBMCs. These TCRs come from a woman aged 18 to 35 in good health and CMV-seronegative.

The chain is built from TRBV7-2 and TRBJ2-1; tentative D call: TRBD2 (6 bases). Trimming stripped 0 bases from V and 4 bases from J, with 16 bases between. Germline lookup yields CDR1 SGHTA and CDR2 FQGNSA. The CDR3 is 17 amino acids. The CDR3 protein is CASSLAPLAPPYNEQFF. The CDR3 DNA reads as TGTGCCAGCAGCTTAGCCCCACTAGCTCCCCCTTACAATGAGCAGTTCTTC.

The chain joins TRBV11-2 to TRBJ1-1; D call uncertain. The CDR3 is made up of 16 amino acids. CDR1 SGHAT and CDR2 FQNNGV come from the germline V gene. V was cut by 5 bases and J by 1 base, with 17 bases left in between. The CDR3: CASSNSWGVGNTEAFF. Written as DNA, the CDR3 is TGTGCCAGCAGCAATAGTTGGGGAGTCGGGAACACTGAAGCTTTCTTT.

Remarks on this clone: Other DNA sequences of this sample code for an identical CDR3. The rearrangement uses TRBV28 and TRBJ1-5, with 9 bases fitting TRBD1. The CDR3 runs to 15 residues. Germline V gene sequence: CDR1 MDHEN, CDR2 SYDVKM. V trimming: 6 bases; J trimming: 1 base; junction bases outside the gene matches: 4. The CDR3 spells CASSSTGGSNQPQHF. As DNA, the CDR3 is TGTGCCAGCAGCTCGACAGGGGGAAGCAATCAGCCCCAGCATTTT.

This clone was detected a few times. The chain carries TRBV18 and TRBJ1-2; D unclear. CDR1 is KGHSH and CDR2 is LQKENI in the germline V gene. This CDR3 has 13 residues. Trimming took off 2 bases at V and 6 bases at J, with 10 bases between the two ends. CDR3 nucleotides: TGTGCCAGCTCACCAGGGGAGGGAAATGGCTACACCTTC. Translation gives CASSPGEGNGYTF.

The rearrangement joins TRBV10-3 to TRBJ2-2; no definite D call. The germline CDR1 and CDR2 sequences are ENHRY and SYGVKD. This CDR3 has 14 residues. V shed 6 bases and J shed 0 bases, with 8 bases lying between them. CDR3 loop: CAIRSGTNTGELFF. CDR3 nucleotides: TGTGCCATCAGGTCAGGAACGAACACCGGGGAGCTGTTTTTT.

The chain couples TRBV10-3 to TRBJ1-1; no definite D call. Germline V gene lookup returns CDR1 ENHRY and CDR2 SYGVKD. Trimming removed 6 bases at V and 1 base at J, with 12 bases between. This CDR3 spans 14 amino acids. CDR3 nucleotide sequence: TGTGCCATCAGGGGTATGTGGGCGAACACTGAAGCTTTCTTT. It codes for CAIRGMWANTEAFF.

The chain couples TRBV19 to TRBJ1-3, with 7 bases fitting TRBD1. CDR1 is LNHDA and CDR2 is SQIVND in the germline V gene (reference sequence). The junction had 5 bases not matched to a gene; V was cut back by 6 bases and J by 0 bases. CDR3 length: 15 residues. The CDR3 is CASRIQGSSGNTIYF. In DNA form, the CDR3 reads TGTGCCAGTAGAATACAGGGGAGCTCTGGAAACACCATATATTTT.